The rows below give T cell receptor beta chains drawn from one sample of a study of T cells in tuberculosis. The assay was immunoSEQ multiplex PCR, and TCRdb's table has in-frame clones only and misses some. The sample lists tens of thousands of clones, 95% seen once, with more than 7.5% in the top ten. Material: PBMCs. The receptors stem from a donor aged 10-29 years with latent tuberculosis or without tuberculosis infection. The CDR3 runs from the conserved cysteine through the conserved F or W. The D gene is left open where the match is weak. Expanded clones get a size class; other rows say once, few or many, or leave the size out.

abundance | j_gene | d_gene | v_gene | CDR3nt | CDR3aa
NA | TRBJ1-2 | NA | TRBV10-3 | TGTGCCACGGGGACCTCCGGGGGGGGCTCTAACTATGGCTACACCTTC | CATGTSGGGSNYGYTF
NA | TRBJ1-1 | NA | TRBV6-5 | TGTGCCAGCAGGCCACAGAACATGAACACTGAAGCTTTCTTT | CASRPQNMNTEAFF
NA | TRBJ2-5 | TRBD2 | TRBV5-1 | TGCGCCAGCAGCTCAGCGGGGAGACAAGAGACCCAGTACTTC | CASSSAGRQETQYF
NA | TRBJ1-6 | TRBD1 | TRBV30 | TGTGCCTGGCGGGGACAGAGTAATAATTCACCCCTCCACTTT | CAWRGQSNNSPLHF
NA | TRBJ1-2 | NA | TRBV7-8 | TGTGCCAGCAGCTTATTTTCAGACTATGGCTACACCTTC | CASSLFSDYGYTF
NA | TRBJ2-5 | NA | TRBV14 | TGTGCCAGCAGCCAAGTCATATCTGTGGGCGAGACCCAGTACTTC | CASSQVISVGETQYF
NA | TRBJ2-1 | TRBD2 | TRBV4-2 | TGTGCCAGCAGCCAAGATCCGGGCGGGGGGGCCTACAATGAGCAGTTCTTC | CASSQDPGGGAYNEQFF
NA | TRBJ2-2 | NA | TRBV2 | TGTGCCAGCAGTGACGGGCAGGGCACCGGGGAGCTGTTTTTT | CASSDGQGTGELFF
NA | TRBJ2-5 | NA | TRBV2 | TGTGCCAGCAGTCCTGACAGACAAAACCAAGAGACCCAGTACTTC | CASSPDRQNQETQYF
NA | TRBJ2-1 | NA | TRBV7-3 | TGTGCCAGCAGCCCAGGACAAATCTACAATGAGCAGTTCTTC | CASSPGQIYNEQFF
once | TRBJ1-1 | NA | TRBV2 | TGTGCCAGCAGGGCGAGCAGGGCTGAAGCTTTCTTT | CASRASRAEAFF
once | TRBJ2-1 | TRBD2 | TRBV11-3 | TGTGCCAGCAGCTCGGCGGGGGTCCACAATGAGCAGTTCTTC | CASSSAGVHNEQFF
few | TRBJ1-4 | TRBD1 | TRBV6-1 | TGTGCCAGCACTCCCGAAGTGGGACAGGGCCGAAAACTGTTTTTT | CASTPEVGQGRKLFF
NA | TRBJ1-4 | NA | TRBV7-3 | TGTGCCAGCAGCCTCTTTCCCCAGGGCGCTAATGAAAAACTGTTTTTT | CASSLFPQGANEKLFF
NA | TRBJ2-3 | TRBD1 | TRBV7-2 | TGTGCCAGCAGCTTGCCATTGACAGGGACAGATACGCAGTATTTT | CASSLPLTGTDTQYF
NA | TRBJ2-3 | NA | TRBV15 | TGTGCCACCAGCAGAGGAGAAGATACGCAGTATTTT | CATSRGEDTQYF
NA | TRBJ1-2 | NA | TRBV12-5 | TGTGCTAGTGGTTTGGGGGGCGCGGTATATGGCTACACCTTC | CASGLGGAVYGYTF
NA | TRBJ1-4 | TRBD1 | TRBV5-6 | TGTGCCAGCAGCTTGTTCAGGGAGGACAGGGGGCTACCTAATGAAAAACTGTTTTTT | CASSLFREDRGLPNEKLFF
NA | TRBJ1-2 | TRBD1 | TRBV6-1 | TGTGCCAGCAGTGACAAACAGGGGACGCTACTGTTGCACTATGGCTACACCTTC | CASSDKQGTLLLHYGYTF
NA | TRBJ2-3 | NA | TRBV5-1 | TGCGCCAGCAGCTTGGGGGCAGGGCTGGGCACAGATACGCAGTATTTT | CASSLGAGLGTDTQYF
NA | TRBJ1-1 | TRBD1 | TRBV5-1 | TGCGCCAGCAGCTTGATCGTGGGACAGGCAGCTTTCTTT | CASSLIVGQAAFF
NA | TRBJ2-1 | TRBD1 | TRBV5-1 | TGCGCCAGCAGCTTGGGGCAGGGGGCGCGTCGCAATGAGCAGTTCTTC | CASSLGQGARRNEQFF
once | TRBJ1-2 | TRBD1 | TRBV18 | TGTGCCAGCTCAGGCGGACAGGGAGTCAGTAACTATGGCTACACCTTC | CASSGGQGVSNYGYTF
NA | TRBJ2-1 | NA | TRBV6-1 | TGTGCCAGCAGTGAAGCACCGCGGAATGAGCAGTTCTTC | CASSEAPRNEQFF
NA | TRBJ2-5 | NA | TRBV5-1 | TGCGCCAGCAGCTTCCGGAGTGGTGTCCCCGGGGGAGAGACCCAGTACTTC | CASSFRSGVPGGETQYF
NA | TRBJ2-2 | NA | TRBV5-4 | TGTGCCAGCAGCTGGGGACTGAACACCGGGGAGCTGTTTTTT | CASSWGLNTGELFF
few | TRBJ1-2 | NA | TRBV6-6 | TGTGCCAGCAGTTACGAGGGAGGCTACACCTTC | CASSYEGGYTF
NA | TRBJ1-2 | NA | TRBV4-1 | TGCGCCAGCAGCCAAGTTGGGGCTATGGGCTACACCTTC | CASSQVGAMGYTF
NA | TRBJ2-1 | NA | TRBV9 | TGTGCCAGCAGCGTAGCTGAGGGTAATGAGCAGTTCTTC | CASSVAEGNEQFF
once | TRBJ1-3 | NA | TRBV18 | TGTGCCAGCTCACCATCTTTGGCACCCGCTGGAAACACCATATATTTT | CASSPSLAPAGNTIYF
NA | TRBJ1-2 | TRBD1 | TRBV4-1 | TGCGCCAGCAGCCAGCCGGGACAGGGGCTTAGGAACTATGGCTACACCTTC | CASSQPGQGLRNYGYTF
NA | TRBJ1-5 | NA | TRBV5-6 | TGTGCCAGCAGCTTGGGGAGCTTTAGCAATCAGCCCCAGCATTTT | CASSLGSFSNQPQHF
NA | TRBJ1-1 | NA | TRBV18 | TGTGCCAGCTCACCGTACAGGAACTCCCCGAACACTGAAGCTTTCTTT | CASSPYRNSPNTEAFF
NA | TRBJ2-2 | TRBD1 | TRBV5-4 | TGTGCCAGCAGCTCGTCCAGGGGGCCCGGGGAGCTGTTTTTT | CASSSSRGPGELFF
NA | TRBJ2-3 | NA | TRBV5-1 | TGCGCCAGCAGCCGCGGAGGGGTCACAGATACGCAGTATTTT | CASSRGGVTDTQYF
NA | TRBJ2-2 | TRBD2 | TRBV11-1 | TGTGCCAGCAGCTCGTTACGGGGGGGCCTCACCGGGGAGCTGTTTTTT | CASSSLRGGLTGELFF
few | TRBJ1-5 | NA | TRBV7-6 | TGTGCCAGCACGGCTGGGGGAGGACAGCCCCAGCATTTT | CASTAGGGQPQHF
NA | TRBJ1-2 | NA | TRBV14 | TGTGCCAGCAGCCAGGGGCAAGCTGGCTACACCTTC | CASSQGQAGYTF
NA | TRBJ2-1 | NA | TRBV9 | TGTGCCAGCAGCGGACCGAAACAGGGTAGCTCCTACAATGAGCAGTTCTTC | CASSGPKQGSSYNEQFF
NA | TRBJ1-6 | NA | TRBV28 | TGTGCCAGCAGTTTAGGGGGCCCTTCCTATAATTCACCCCTCCACTTT | CASSLGGPSYNSPLHF
NA | TRBJ2-1 | TRBD2 | TRBV30 | TGTGGAGCGGGGGGGCAGAGCAATGAGCAGTTCTTC | CGAGGQSNEQFF
NA | TRBJ1-2 | NA | TRBV6-1 | TGTGCCAGCAGACGGAGGTCCGGGGGCTACACCTTC | CASRRRSGGYTF
NA | TRBJ1-5 | NA | TRBV21-1 | TGTGCCAGCAGCAAAGCCAGATGTCGCAATCAGCCCCAGCATTTT | CASSKARCRNQPQHF